A selection of T cell receptor beta chains follows, all from one sample in a study of cytomegalovirus exposure and HLA in healthy donors. Data came from immunoSEQ multiplex PCR; TCRdb stores just in-frame clones and leaves some out. Of under 200,000 clones listed, approximately 82% were seen once; the top ten hold 1.7%. The specimen was PBMCs. Receptors were obtained from a woman aged 18-29 years in good health and CMV-seronegative. Each CDR3 is given with its conserved first and last residue. Fields, in order: V gene, clone size, J gene, D gene, CDR3 protein, CDR3 DNA. The D gene is left open where the match is weak. Some rows mark clone size as missing; the rest say once, few, many or name a class of expanded clone.

v_gene: TRBV11-2; abundance: .; j_gene: TRBJ2-7; d_gene: TRBD2; CDR3aa: CASSLDWGVAGGSYEQYF; CDR3nt: TGTGCCAGCAGCTTAGATTGGGGGGTAGCGGGAGGGTCCTACGAGCAGTACTTC
v_gene: TRBV30; abundance: .; j_gene: TRBJ2-6; d_gene: .; CDR3aa: CAWSVGVSGANVLTF; CDR3nt: TGTGCCTGGAGTGTCGGAGTCTCTGGGGCCAACGTCCTGACTTTC
v_gene: TRBV7-2; abundance: few; j_gene: TRBJ2-1; d_gene: TRBD2; CDR3aa: CASSFGLAVYNEQFF; CDR3nt: TGTGCCAGCAGCTTTGGACTAGCGGTCTACAATGAGCAGTTCTTC
v_gene: TRBV28; abundance: .; j_gene: TRBJ1-2; d_gene: TRBD1; CDR3aa: CATRQGLNYGYTF; CDR3nt: TGTGCCACCAGACAGGGCTTAAACTATGGCTACACCTTC
v_gene: TRBV14; abundance: .; j_gene: TRBJ2-3; d_gene: .; CDR3aa: CASSYTDTQYF; CDR3nt: TGTGCCAGCAGCTACACAGATACGCAGTATTTT
v_gene: TRBV6-1; abundance: .; j_gene: TRBJ1-5; d_gene: TRBD1; CDR3aa: CASRGGQGRDQPQHF; CDR3nt: TGTGCCAGCAGGGGGGGACAGGGCCGAGATCAGCCCCAGCATTTT
v_gene: TRBV11-3; abundance: .; j_gene: TRBJ2-7; d_gene: TRBD2; CDR3aa: CASSLAAGEIYEQYF; CDR3nt: TGTGCCAGCAGCTTAGCAGCGGGGGAAATCTACGAGCAGTACTTC
v_gene: TRBV7-2; abundance: .; j_gene: TRBJ1-5; d_gene: .; CDR3aa: CASSLDVEVFQPQHF; CDR3nt: TGTGCCAGCAGCTTAGATGTCGAGGTTTTCCAGCCCCAGCATTTT
v_gene: TRBV30; abundance: .; j_gene: TRBJ1-2; d_gene: .; CDR3aa: CAWRAGGTPTNYGYTF; CDR3nt: TGTGCCTGGAGGGCGGGTGGGACACCAACTAACTATGGCTACACCTTC
v_gene: TRBV6-5; abundance: .; j_gene: TRBJ1-2; d_gene: .; CDR3aa: CASRGSAGADGYTF; CDR3nt: TGTGCCAGCAGGGGGAGCGCGGGGGCGGATGGCTACACCTTC
v_gene: TRBV11-3; abundance: .; j_gene: TRBJ2-1; d_gene: .; CDR3aa: CASRTGEGNEQFF; CDR3nt: TGTGCCAGCAGGACAGGGGAGGGAAATGAGCAGTTCTTC
v_gene: TRBV10-3; abundance: .; j_gene: TRBJ2-1; d_gene: .; CDR3aa: CAISSSSAGRYEQFF; CDR3nt: TGTGCCATCAGTTCCTCTAGCGCGGGTAGGTATGAGCAGTTCTTC
v_gene: TRBV30; abundance: .; j_gene: TRBJ1-5; d_gene: .; CDR3aa: CAWSRPSGQPQHF; CDR3nt: TGTGCCTGGAGTAGGCCCTCGGGTCAGCCCCAGCATTTT
v_gene: TRBV5-4; abundance: .; j_gene: TRBJ2-7; d_gene: TRBD1; CDR3aa: CASSLRTGGSYEQYF; CDR3nt: TGTGCCAGCAGCTTAAGGACAGGCGGCTCCTACGAGCAGTACTTC
v_gene: TRBV12-1; abundance: .; j_gene: TRBJ2-7; d_gene: .; CDR3aa: CASSTPEGLAQYF; CDR3nt: TGTGCCAGCAGTACCCCCGAAGGGCTAGCCCAGTACTTC
v_gene: TRBV19; abundance: once; j_gene: TRBJ1-1; d_gene: .; CDR3aa: CASSPGGTGNTEAFF; CDR3nt: TGTGCCAGTAGTCCGGGGGGGACCGGAAACACTGAAGCTTTCTTT
v_gene: TRBV30; abundance: .; j_gene: TRBJ1-1; d_gene: .; CDR3aa: CAWSPGIDSEAFF; CDR3nt: TGTGCCTGGAGCCCAGGGATTGACAGTGAAGCTTTCTTT
v_gene: TRBV28; abundance: .; j_gene: TRBJ1-4; d_gene: .; CDR3aa: CASRKQGGGEKLFF; CDR3nt: TGTGCCAGCAGGAAACAGGGCGGGGGGGAAAAACTGTTTTTT
v_gene: TRBV14; abundance: .; j_gene: TRBJ2-1; d_gene: .; CDR3aa: CASSQQTIGEQFF; CDR3nt: TGTGCCAGCAGCCAACAGACAATCGGTGAGCAGTTCTTC
v_gene: TRBV19; abundance: .; j_gene: TRBJ2-2; d_gene: .; CDR3aa: CASSTVPRYTGELFF; CDR3nt: TGTGCCAGTAGTACAGTGCCGAGGTACACCGGGGAGCTGTTTTTT
v_gene: TRBV7-6; abundance: .; j_gene: TRBJ1-5; d_gene: .; CDR3aa: CASSRNRQDFNQPQHF; CDR3nt: TGTGCCAGCAGCCGCAACAGACAGGATTTCAATCAGCCCCAGCATTTT
v_gene: TRBV10-3; abundance: .; j_gene: TRBJ2-3; d_gene: TRBD2; CDR3aa: CAISRTSGFSTDTQYF; CDR3nt: TGTGCCATCAGCCGGACTAGCGGGTTTAGCACAGATACGCAGTATTTT
v_gene: TRBV5-1; abundance: .; j_gene: TRBJ2-7; d_gene: .; CDR3aa: CASSLAAGSVYEQYF; CDR3nt: TGCGCCAGCAGCTTGGCTGCAGGGTCAGTGTACGAGCAGTACTTC
v_gene: TRBV27; abundance: .; j_gene: TRBJ2-7; d_gene: TRBD1; CDR3aa: CATGIVDRGTYEQYF; CDR3nt: TGTGCCACCGGTATAGTGGACAGGGGTACCTACGAGCAGTACTTC
v_gene: TRBV5-1; abundance: .; j_gene: TRBJ2-7; d_gene: .; CDR3aa: CASSYDLDEQYF; CDR3nt: TGCGCCAGCAGCTACGACTTAGACGAGCAGTACTTC
v_gene: TRBV2; abundance: .; j_gene: TRBJ2-1; d_gene: .; CDR3aa: CASSDSSNEQFF; CDR3nt: TGTGCCAGCAGTGACTCGAGCAATGAGCAGTTCTTC
v_gene: TRBV11-2; abundance: .; j_gene: TRBJ1-1; d_gene: .; CDR3aa: CASSSPGGTEAFF; CDR3nt: TGTGCCAGCAGCTCACCCGGGGGCACTGAAGCTTTCTTT
v_gene: TRBV7-9; abundance: .; j_gene: TRBJ1-1; d_gene: .; CDR3aa: CASSLKTGLNTEAFF; CDR3nt: TGTGCCAGCAGCTTGAAGACAGGCCTGAACACTGAAGCTTTCTTT
v_gene: TRBV25-1; abundance: .; j_gene: TRBJ1-5; d_gene: TRBD1; CDR3aa: CASNEEEDRGEQPQHF; CDR3nt: TGTGCCAGCAATGAGGAAGAGGACAGGGGTGAACAGCCCCAGCATTTT
v_gene: TRBV27; abundance: .; j_gene: TRBJ2-3; d_gene: .; CDR3aa: CASGVLASAIQDTQYF; CDR3nt: TGTGCCAGCGGCGTCCTAGCTAGCGCTATTCAGGATACGCAGTATTTT
v_gene: TRBV7-2; abundance: .; j_gene: TRBJ2-5; d_gene: .; CDR3aa: CASSNPGSGETQYF; CDR3nt: TGTGCCAGCAGCAATCCGGGCTCAGGGGAGACCCAGTACTTC
v_gene: TRBV2; abundance: few; j_gene: TRBJ1-1; d_gene: .; CDR3aa: CASAGLLIAFF; CDR3nt: TGTGCCAGCGCTGGACTCCTTATTGCTTTCTTT
v_gene: TRBV5-4; abundance: .; j_gene: TRBJ2-3; d_gene: TRBD2; CDR3aa: CASSLGLAGGPADTQYF; CDR3nt: TGTGCCAGCAGCCTGGGACTAGCGGGAGGCCCAGCAGATACGCAGTATTTT
v_gene: TRBV19; abundance: .; j_gene: TRBJ2-3; d_gene: .; CDR3aa: CASSLSTTDTQYF; CDR3nt: TGTGCCAGTAGTTTATCTACCACAGATACGCAGTATTTT
v_gene: TRBV28; abundance: .; j_gene: TRBJ1-5; d_gene: .; CDR3aa: CASISRAESNQPQHF; CDR3nt: TGTGCCAGCATTTCGAGGGCAGAGAGCAATCAGCCCCAGCATTTT
v_gene: TRBV27; abundance: .; j_gene: TRBJ2-3; d_gene: .; CDR3aa: CASSLGQALDTQYF; CDR3nt: TGTGCCAGCAGTTTAGGACAAGCGTTGGATACGCAGTATTTT
v_gene: TRBV28; abundance: .; j_gene: TRBJ2-7; d_gene: .; CDR3aa: CASSFRQATYEQYF; CDR3nt: TGTGCCAGCAGTTTCAGACAGGCCACCTACGAGCAGTACTTC
v_gene: TRBV7-2; abundance: .; j_gene: TRBJ2-3; d_gene: .; CDR3aa: CASSLARGGRLRDTQYF; CDR3nt: TGTGCCAGCAGCTTAGCGAGGGGGGGACGGCTAAGGGATACGCAGTATTTT
v_gene: TRBV19; abundance: .; j_gene: TRBJ2-3; d_gene: .; CDR3aa: CASSNRTSNTDTQYF; CDR3nt: TGTGCCAGTAGTAACAGGACGAGCAACACAGATACGCAGTATTTT
v_gene: TRBV7-2; abundance: .; j_gene: TRBJ2-4; d_gene: TRBD2; CDR3aa: CASSLPLTLAGLAKNIQYF; CDR3nt: TGTGCCAGCAGCTTACCCCTTACCCTAGCGGGACTAGCCAAAAACATTCAGTACTTC
v_gene: TRBV29-1; abundance: .; j_gene: TRBJ2-5; d_gene: .; CDR3aa: CSVAQAGMEQYF; CDR3nt: TGCAGCGTTGCGCAGGCGGGGATGGAGCAGTACTTC
v_gene: TRBV25-1; abundance: few; j_gene: TRBJ2-3; d_gene: .; CDR3aa: CASSESGADTQYF; CDR3nt: TGTGCCAGCAGTGAATCAGGGGCAGATACGCAGTATTTT
v_gene: TRBV4-1; abundance: .; j_gene: TRBJ1-5; d_gene: .; CDR3aa: CASSQEVGVYYSNQPQHF; CDR3nt: TGCGCCAGCAGCCAAGAGGTAGGAGTATATTATAGCAATCAGCCCCAGCATTTT
v_gene: TRBV25-1; abundance: .; j_gene: TRBJ1-1; d_gene: TRBD1; CDR3aa: CASSDTGVTEAFF; CDR3nt: TGTGCCAGCAGTGACACAGGGGTCACTGAAGCTTTCTTT
v_gene: TRBV13; abundance: .; j_gene: TRBJ1-1; d_gene: TRBD1; CDR3aa: CASSADRGRAVSNPEAFF; CDR3nt: TGTGCCAGCAGCGCGGACAGGGGGCGTGCGGTTTCGAATCCTGAAGCTTTCTTT
v_gene: TRBV5-4; abundance: once; j_gene: TRBJ1-2; d_gene: .; CDR3aa: CASSLNTGPGGYGYTF; CDR3nt: TGTGCCAGCAGCTTAAATACAGGGCCGGGGGGCTATGGCTACACCTTC
v_gene: TRBV7-8; abundance: .; j_gene: TRBJ2-6; d_gene: TRBD1; CDR3aa: CASSPSPGQGVVLTF; CDR3nt: TGTGCCAGCAGTCCGAGTCCGGGACAGGGGGTGGTCCTGACTTTC
v_gene: TRBV28; abundance: .; j_gene: TRBJ1-4; d_gene: TRBD1; CDR3aa: CASRLKGQAPGEKLFF; CDR3nt: TGTGCCAGCAGACTTAAGGGACAGGCCCCCGGTGAAAAACTGTTTTTT